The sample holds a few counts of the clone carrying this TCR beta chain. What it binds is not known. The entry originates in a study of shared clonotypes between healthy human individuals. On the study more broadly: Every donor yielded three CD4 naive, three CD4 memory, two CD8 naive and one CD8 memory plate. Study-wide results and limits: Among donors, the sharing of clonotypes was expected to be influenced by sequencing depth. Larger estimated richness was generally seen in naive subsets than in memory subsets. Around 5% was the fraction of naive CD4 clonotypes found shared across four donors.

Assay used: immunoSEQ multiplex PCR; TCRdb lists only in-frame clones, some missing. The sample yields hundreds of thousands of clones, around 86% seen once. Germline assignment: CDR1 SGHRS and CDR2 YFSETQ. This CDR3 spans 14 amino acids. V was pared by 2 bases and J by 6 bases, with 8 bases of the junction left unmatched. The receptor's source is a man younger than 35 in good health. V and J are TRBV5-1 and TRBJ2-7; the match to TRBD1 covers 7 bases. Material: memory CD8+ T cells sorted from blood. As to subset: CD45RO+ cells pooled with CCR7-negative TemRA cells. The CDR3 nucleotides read TGCGCCAGCAGCTTAACAGGGGCGCAAAGCGAGCAGTACTTC. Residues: CASSLTGAQSEQYF.